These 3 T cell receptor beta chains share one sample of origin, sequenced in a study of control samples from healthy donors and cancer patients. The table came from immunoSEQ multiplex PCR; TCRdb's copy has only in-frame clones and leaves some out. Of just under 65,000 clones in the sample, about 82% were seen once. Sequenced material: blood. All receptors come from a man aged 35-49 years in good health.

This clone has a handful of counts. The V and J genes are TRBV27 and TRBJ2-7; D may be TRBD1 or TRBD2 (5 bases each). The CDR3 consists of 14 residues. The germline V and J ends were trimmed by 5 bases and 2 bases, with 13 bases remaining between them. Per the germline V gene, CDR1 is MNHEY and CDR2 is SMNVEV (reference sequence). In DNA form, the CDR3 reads TGTGCCAGCAGTCCGAGGGACGGCCCCTACGAGCAGTACTTC. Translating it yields CASSPRDGPYEQYF.

CDR3 protein: CASSLQERGGYGYTF. CDR3 nucleotide sequence: TGCGCCAGCAGTTTACAGGAGAGGGGGGGCTATGGCTACACCTTC. V gene TRBV4-3 combines with J gene TRBJ1-2, with a possible D match to TRBD1 (6 bases). Germline CDR1 reads LGHNA; CDR2 reads YSLEER. Trimming took off 6 bases at V and 4 bases at J, with 18 bases between the two ends. This CDR3 has 15 residues.

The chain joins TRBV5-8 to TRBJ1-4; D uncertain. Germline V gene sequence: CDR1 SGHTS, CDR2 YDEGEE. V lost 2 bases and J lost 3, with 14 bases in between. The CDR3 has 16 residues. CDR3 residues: CASSFISTGANEKLFF. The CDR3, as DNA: TGTGCCAGCAGCTTTATATCAACGGGAGCTAATGAAAAACTGTTTTTT.